This T cell receptor (beta chain) emerged from a study of T cells in Graves' hyperthyroidism and ophthalmopathy. Details on this clonotype: Possible read error: a much larger clone is one base away.

This CDR3 is 13 amino acids long. Trimming cost V 8 bases and J 4 bases; bases outside gene matches: 5. Germline V gene lookup returns CDR1 ENHRY and CDR2 SYGVKD. Amplification of TCR beta CDR3 regions was performed using RNA transcripts as template. Researchers ran a first-round RT-PCR on the TCR CDR3 using the HTBI primer set. Via MiXCR, TCRdb re-called the multiplex PCR reads, giving one row per CDR3 protein. The data show about 640,000 distinct CDR3 sequences, roughly 46% seen once. The chain recombines TRBV10-3 with TRBJ1-1; 9 nucleotides align to TRBD1. The TCR sequence derives from an adult man with Graves' disease, either hyperthyroidism or ophthalmopathy (not recorded which). Material for sequencing was peripheral blood or thyroid tissue (not recorded which). The CDR3 protein is CAIRDREITEAFF. Written as DNA, the CDR3 is TGTGCCATCCGGGACAGGGAGATCACTGAAGCTTTCTTT.